The present T cell receptor beta chain was sequenced within a study of identical twins. V shed 3 bases and J 4 bases; nucleotides not matched to a gene: 3. This CDR3 is built from 15 residues. CDR1 SEHNR and CDR2 FQNEAQ come from the germline V gene (reference sequence). TCRdb re-called the 5' RACE reads with MiXCR, one entry per CDR3 protein. The repertoire includes around 490,000 distinct CDR3 sequences, roughly an eighth of them detected once, and around 0.98% sits in the top ten. The sample was also linked to a second study, of yellow fever vaccine responses in identical twins.

The TCR sequence derives from a young woman in good health. The chain has TRBV7-9 and TRBJ2-1, with 10 bases identical to TRBD1. The source material was CD4+ T cells sorted from blood. The CDR3 region is CASSFWDRGYNEQFF. CDR3 nucleotide sequence: TGTGCCAGCAGCTTCTGGGACAGGGGATACAATGAGCAGTTCTTC.